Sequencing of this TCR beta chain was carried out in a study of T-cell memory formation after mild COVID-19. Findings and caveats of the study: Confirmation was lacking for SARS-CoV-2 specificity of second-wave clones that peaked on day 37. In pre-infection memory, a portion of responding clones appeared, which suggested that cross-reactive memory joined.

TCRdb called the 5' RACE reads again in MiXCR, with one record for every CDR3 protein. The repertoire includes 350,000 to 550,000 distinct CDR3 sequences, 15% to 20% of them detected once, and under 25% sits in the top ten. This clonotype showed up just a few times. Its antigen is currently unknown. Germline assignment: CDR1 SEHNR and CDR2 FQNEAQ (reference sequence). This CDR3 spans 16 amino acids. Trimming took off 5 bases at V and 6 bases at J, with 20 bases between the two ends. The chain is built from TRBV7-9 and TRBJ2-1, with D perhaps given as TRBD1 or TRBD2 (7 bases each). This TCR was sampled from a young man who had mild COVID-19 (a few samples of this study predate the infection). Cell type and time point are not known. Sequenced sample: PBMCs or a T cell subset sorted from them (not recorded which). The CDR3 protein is CASSPVDREGFNEQFF. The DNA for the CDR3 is TGTGCCAGCAGCCCGGTCGACAGGGAGGGGTTCAATGAGCAGTTCTTC.